These T cell receptor beta chains were read from a single sample in a study of cytomegalovirus exposure and HLA in healthy donors. TCRdb keeps only in-frame clones here, not all; method: immunoSEQ multiplex PCR. Of 200,000 or so clones in the sample, 80% to 85% were seen once. Source material: PBMCs. The receptors were gathered from a woman in her forties in good health and CMV-seronegative. Both conserved end residues are part of each CDR3. The D gene is left open where the match is weak. Only part of the rows carry a size: once, few, many, or a class if the clone is expanded.

CDR3nt	CDR3aa	v_gene	d_gene	j_gene	abundance
TGTGCCAGCAGTGAAGGGCCGGTGACGGTGGGGCCCTTC	CASSEGPVTVGPF	TRBV6-1	-	TRBJ1-2	-
TGTGCTAGTGGTTTGGCACCGGGGGGCTACACCTTC	CASGLAPGGYTF	TRBV12-5	-	TRBJ1-2	-
TGTGCCTGGAGTGGGCCTATAGTAACAGGAGGGAACTATGGCTACACCTTC	CAWSGPIVTGGNYGYTF	TRBV30	-	TRBJ1-2	-
TGTGCCAGCAGTTTATCCAGCGGGAGGGTGGATACGCAGTATTTT	CASSLSSGRVDTQYF	TRBV27	TRBD2	TRBJ2-3	-
TGTGCCAGCAGGAAAAGGACAGGGGGCACAGATACGCAGTATTTT	CASRKRTGGTDTQYF	TRBV2	TRBD1	TRBJ2-3	few
TGTGCCAGCTCACCACGCGAGGGGGTGAACACTGAAGCTTTCTTT	CASSPREGVNTEAFF	TRBV18	-	TRBJ1-1	-
TGTGCCAGCAGCCCCCTCCTGCGGGATCAGCCCCAGCATTTT	CASSPLLRDQPQHF	TRBV7-8	-	TRBJ1-5	-
TGCGCCAGCAGCTTGTTCGTAACAGATACGCAGTATTTT	CASSLFVTDTQYF	TRBV5-1	-	TRBJ2-3	-
TGCGCCAGCAGCCAAGTCGAGATTCTAGCCAAAAACATTCAGTACTTC	CASSQVEILAKNIQYF	TRBV4-1	-	TRBJ2-4	once
TGTGCCAGTATCCCGGGACAGGGGAGTCAAGCTTTCTTT	CASIPGQGSQAFF	TRBV19	TRBD1	TRBJ1-1	-
TGTGCCAGCAGTTCGGGACTAGCGGGAGATGAGCAGTTCTTC	CASSSGLAGDEQFF	TRBV27	TRBD2	TRBJ2-1	-
TGTGCCAGCTCACCGGCGGAGGGACGTGGGCACATTCAGTACTTC	CASSPAEGRGHIQYF	TRBV18	-	TRBJ2-4	-
TGTGCCAGCGCGAACAATGGGCACACTGAAGCTTTCTTT	CASANNGHTEAFF	TRBV27	-	TRBJ1-1	-
TGCGCCAGCAGCCAGGTAGCGGGAGCCTACGAGCAGTACTTC	CASSQVAGAYEQYF	TRBV4-1	TRBD2	TRBJ2-7	-
TGTGCCTGGAGTGTAGGCGGGACAGGGAGGGAGAAACTGTTTTTT	CAWSVGGTGREKLFF	TRBV30	TRBD1	TRBJ1-4	-
TGTGCCAGCAGTGAATCACCCGGGACTAGCGGGAGAGCGGCGCAGTATTTT	CASSESPGTSGRAAQYF	TRBV6-1	TRBD2	TRBJ2-3	-
TGTGCCAGCAGCTTGGTGTCAGGTGTAGTCTATGGCTACACCTTC	CASSLVSGVVYGYTF	TRBV5-6	-	TRBJ1-2	-
TGCGCCAGCAGCGAGAGGGTTTTCGGTGATACGCAGTATTTT	CASSERVFGDTQYF	TRBV5-1	-	TRBJ2-3	-
TGTGCCATCAATACGATACCGGGACAGGGGTTCACTGAAGCTTTCTTT	CAINTIPGQGFTEAFF	TRBV10-3	TRBD1	TRBJ1-1	-
TGTGCCAGCCGCGGGGGGCTTGGTGAAAAACTGTTTTTT	CASRGGLGEKLFF	TRBV6-1	-	TRBJ1-4	-
TGTGCCAGCAGCAACCCGCTAGCGGGAGGGTACTACGAGCAGTACTTC	CASSNPLAGGYYEQYF	TRBV7-8	TRBD2	TRBJ2-7	-
TGTGCCAGCAGTGAGGACAGCCCGAACACTGAAGCTTTCTTT	CASSEDSPNTEAFF	TRBV2	-	TRBJ1-1	-
TGCGCCAGCAGCTTGGCTAGCGGGAGACTGGGCTACAATGAGCAGTTCTTC	CASSLASGRLGYNEQFF	TRBV5-1	TRBD2	TRBJ2-1	-
TGCGCCAGCAGCAGCTTGCCCGGGACTTTCACCTACGAGCAGTACTTC	CASSSLPGTFTYEQYF	TRBV5-1	-	TRBJ2-7	-
TGTGCCAGCAGCTCATCCCCTTCGGGGGGCGAGCAGTACTTC	CASSSSPSGGEQYF	TRBV7-9	TRBD2	TRBJ2-7	-
TGTGCCAGCAGTAGGGCGGGAGGGCCTTGGGATGAGCAGTTCTTC	CASSRAGGPWDEQFF	TRBV25-1	TRBD2	TRBJ2-1	-
TGCGCCAGCAGTCCCCTCACCCGGGGGGCCGAAGCTTTCTTT	CASSPLTRGAEAFF	TRBV10-1	-	TRBJ1-1	-
TGCGCCAGCAGCCAGACAGGGGGCGGTGGTGAAGCTTTCTTT	CASSQTGGGGEAFF	TRBV5-1	TRBD1	TRBJ1-1	few
TGTGCCAGTTTCACCCGGAGTGGGACCGGGGAGCTGTTTTTT	CASFTRSGTGELFF	TRBV27	-	TRBJ2-2	-
TGTGCCAGCAGCTGGATTTTCGACAGGGGGAACACTGAAGCTTTCTTT	CASSWIFDRGNTEAFF	TRBV5-8	TRBD1	TRBJ1-1	-
TGTGCTAGTGGTCCAACCACGGGAGGTCTCTTATCATACGAGCAGTACTTC	CASGPTTGGLLSYEQYF	TRBV12-5	TRBD2	TRBJ2-7	-
TGCAGTGCCGAGAAACTTAGCGAGCAGTACTTC	CSAEKLSEQYF	TRBV20-1	-	TRBJ2-7	-
TGTGCCAGCAAACTAGCGGGAGGGGAGTACCAAGAGACCCAGTACTTC	CASKLAGGEYQETQYF	TRBV2	TRBD2	TRBJ2-5	-
TGTGCCAGCTCAGCCAGGGGTCTCCGGTATGGCTACACCTTC	CASSARGLRYGYTF	TRBV18	-	TRBJ1-2	-
TGCGCCAGCAGCTTGGCCTCGGCTAGCATGGAGACCCAGTACTTC	CASSLASASMETQYF	TRBV5-1	-	TRBJ2-5	-
TGTGCCAGCACCGATAGCGGGAGGGCTTACAATGAGCAGTTCTTC	CASTDSGRAYNEQFF	TRBV6-5	TRBD2	TRBJ2-1	-
TGTGCCAGCAGCTTGGGTACCTCCGGGGGCTACACCTTC	CASSLGTSGGYTF	TRBV5-4	-	TRBJ1-2	few
TGCAGCGTTACCCGGGACAGGGTATCCGAGCAGTACTTC	CSVTRDRVSEQYF	TRBV29-1	TRBD1	TRBJ2-7	-
TGCGCCAGCACCGTGACTAGCGGGAGGACTCAAGAGACCCAGTACTTC	CASTVTSGRTQETQYF	TRBV5-1	TRBD2	TRBJ2-5	-
TGTGCCAGCTCACCGATAGATCTGCAGTATTTT	CASSPIDLQYF	TRBV18	-	TRBJ2-3	-
TGTGCCAGCAGCTTAAGCCCTATGAACACTGAAGCTTTCTTT	CASSLSPMNTEAFF	TRBV7-7	-	TRBJ1-1	-
TGTGCCAGCAGCCTAACAGAAGCCGCATACAATGAGCAGTTCTTC	CASSLTEAAYNEQFF	TRBV7-9	-	TRBJ2-1	-
TGCGCCAGCAGCCAAACGGACTATGGCTACACCTTC	CASSQTDYGYTF	TRBV4-1	-	TRBJ1-2	-
TGTGCCAGCAGTGACTCCCCACAGGGGTTGGGAAATGAGCAGTTCTTC	CASSDSPQGLGNEQFF	TRBV6-4	TRBD1	TRBJ2-1	once
TGTGCCAGTAGTTTGCGGGAGGCTGCCGGGGGAGATACGCAGTATTTT	CASSLREAAGGDTQYF	TRBV19	TRBD2	TRBJ2-3	-
TGTGCCAGCTCACCACGTCGGACGGGACAGGGATCGAACACTGAAGCTTTCTTT	CASSPRRTGQGSNTEAFF	TRBV18	TRBD1	TRBJ1-1	-
TGCGCCAGCAGCCACCCGGGACAGGTCCCCTCTGGGGCCAACGTCCTGACTTTC	CASSHPGQVPSGANVLTF	TRBV4-1	TRBD1	TRBJ2-6	-
TGTGCCAGCAGCATCGGACAGGGGAACACTGAAGCTTTCTTT	CASSIGQGNTEAFF	TRBV21-1	-	TRBJ1-1	-
TGTGCCAGCAGCCGTGGGACTAGCGGGAGTTCGTCAGATACGCAGTATTTT	CASSRGTSGSSSDTQYF	TRBV7-3	TRBD2	TRBJ2-3	-
TGTGCCAGCAGCACGACAGGGCTTGGAGGCTACACCTTC	CASSTTGLGGYTF	TRBV5-6	TRBD1	TRBJ1-2	few
TGTGCCAGCAGTGGACCCAGGGGGCAGCGGCAGTTCTTC	CASSGPRGQRQFF	TRBV6-1	TRBD1	TRBJ2-1	-
TGTGCCTGGAGTGACTACGTATCCTACGAGCAGTACTTC	CAWSDYVSYEQYF	TRBV30	-	TRBJ2-7	-
TGTGCCGGGAACAGGGAATATGGCGAGCAGTACTTC	CAGNREYGEQYF	TRBV30	-	TRBJ2-7	-
TGCGCCAGCAGCTTCGGGGACAGCTACACTGAAGCTTTCTTT	CASSFGDSYTEAFF	TRBV5-1	TRBD1	TRBJ1-1	-
TGTGCCAGCAGCGTTCTAGCTGAGCCCACCTACGAGCAGTACTTC	CASSVLAEPTYEQYF	TRBV9	-	TRBJ2-7	-
TGTGCCAGCAGCTTAGTGTGGGGGGGCAGAAAAAACATTCAGTACTTC	CASSLVWGGRKNIQYF	TRBV11-2	-	TRBJ2-4	-
TGTGCCAGCAGCCAAGATGGACTAGCGCAAGAGGAGCAGTTCTTC	CASSQDGLAQEEQFF	TRBV4-2	TRBD2	TRBJ2-1	-